The T cell receptor beta chain under discussion was sequenced for a study of blood T cells in healthy people across ages. This CDR3 spans 15 amino acids. The ends were cut back, 2 bases at V and 0 bases at J, with 10 bases in the middle. Per the germline V gene, CDR1 is SEHNR and CDR2 is FQNEAQ (reference sequence). A second about 6 to 12 cycle PCR used barcoded and J-beta primers. TCRdb redid the calling of the 5' RACE reads with MiXCR, one entry per CDR3 protein. Found here are roughly 800,000 distinct CDR3 sequences, roughly 60% of them singletons; the top ten hold 20% to 25%. This clonotype was seen many times. Its matching antigen is unknown. Peripheral blood was drawn, roughly 10 milliliters per donor. The study, taken as a whole, reports: Naive and antigen-experienced cells were not separated, limiting conclusive comparison.

Sequenced input: blood. The TCR originated in a man younger than 45 in good health. This rearrangement joins TRBV7-9 to TRBJ1-1; D possibly corresponds to TRBD1 (5 bases). CDR3 coding DNA: TGTGCCAGCAGCTTAATTTCAGGGATGAACACTGAAGCTTTCTTT. Protein: CASSLISGMNTEAFF.